This T cell receptor beta chain was retrieved from a study of post-analysis software for immune sequencing data. Background on the study: Progressive-relapsing, secondary progressive and relapsing-remitting multiple sclerosis were among the disease courses included.

A single count supports this clonotype. What it binds is unknown. Whole-study findings and limits: Compared with controls, patients showed significantly lower normalized Chao1 diversity. Strong co-clustering by F measure was evident for samples that had been prepared in the same batch. In patients, TRBV5-6, TRBV5-1 and TRBV20-1 belonged to five TRBV segments found more frequently than in controls.

In germline, CDR1 is MGHRA, CDR2 YSYEKL. This CDR3 contains 14 residues. Trimming took 0 bases from V and 9 from J, leaving 12 bases between them. Tagging with unique molecular identifiers was a feature of the TCR beta cDNA libraries. A population of roughly 0.85 to 10 million T cells gave rise to roughly 0.5 million cDNA molecules. TCRdb re-called the PCR reads through MiXCR, storing one row per CDR3 protein. The table shows about 460,000 distinct CDR3 sequences, with roughly 45% occurring only once. What was sequenced was blood. The source is a girl between 10 and 17 years old with multiple sclerosis. This sequence joins TRBV4-1 and TRBJ2-1; D unresolved. CDR3 region: CASSQDRKPLEQFF. CDR3 nucleotide sequence: TGCGCCAGCAGCCAAGATCGGAAGCCTCTTGAGCAGTTCTTC.